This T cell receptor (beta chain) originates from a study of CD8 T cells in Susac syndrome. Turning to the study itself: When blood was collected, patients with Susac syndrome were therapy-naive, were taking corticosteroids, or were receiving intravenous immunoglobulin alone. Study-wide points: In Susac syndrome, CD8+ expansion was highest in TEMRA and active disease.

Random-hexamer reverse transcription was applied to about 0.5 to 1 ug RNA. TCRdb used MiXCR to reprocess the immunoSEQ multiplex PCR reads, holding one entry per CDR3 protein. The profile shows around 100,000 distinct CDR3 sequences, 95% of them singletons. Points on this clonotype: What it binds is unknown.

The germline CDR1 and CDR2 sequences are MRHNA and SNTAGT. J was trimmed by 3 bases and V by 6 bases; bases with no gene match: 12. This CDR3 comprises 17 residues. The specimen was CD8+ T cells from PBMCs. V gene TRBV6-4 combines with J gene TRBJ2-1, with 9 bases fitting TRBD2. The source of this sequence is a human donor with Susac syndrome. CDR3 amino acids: CASSPKETSGDYNEQFF. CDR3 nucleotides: TGTGCCAGCAGCCCTAAGGAGACTAGCGGAGACTACAATGAGCAGTTCTTC.